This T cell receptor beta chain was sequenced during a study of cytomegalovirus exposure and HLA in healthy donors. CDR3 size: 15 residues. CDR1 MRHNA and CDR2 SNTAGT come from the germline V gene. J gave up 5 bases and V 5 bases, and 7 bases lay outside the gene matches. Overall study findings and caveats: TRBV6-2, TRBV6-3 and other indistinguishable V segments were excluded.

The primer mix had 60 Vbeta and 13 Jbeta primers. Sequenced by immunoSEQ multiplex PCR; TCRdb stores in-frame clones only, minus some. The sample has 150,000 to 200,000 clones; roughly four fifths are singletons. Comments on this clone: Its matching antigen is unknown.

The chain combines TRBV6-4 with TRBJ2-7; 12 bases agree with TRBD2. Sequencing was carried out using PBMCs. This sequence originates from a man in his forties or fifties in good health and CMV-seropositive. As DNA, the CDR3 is TGTGCCAGCAGTCTCCGACTAGCGGGAGTAGACGAGCAGTACTTC. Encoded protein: CASSLRLAGVDEQYF.